This T cell receptor (beta chain) derives from a study of CD8 T cells in Susac syndrome (dated by TCRdb to the late 2010s). At the level of the whole study: Among the sequenced Susac syndrome patients, about six had clinically active disease and 8 or 9 were in clinical remission. Whether CD8+ T cell activation and differentiation in Susac syndrome was antigen driven was tested using repertoire sequencing. At the time of blood withdrawal, Susac syndrome patients were either therapy-naive, taking corticosteroids (with some also receiving IVIg), or on IVIg alone. Overall results and qualifications from the work: In the CD4+ T cell repertoire of Susac syndrome patients, clonal expansion was not detected. The number of individuals in the TCR sequencing and HLA analysis was acknowledged as relatively small.

Peripheral blood CD8+ and CD4+ T cells from healthy donors, Susac syndrome patients and multiple sclerosis patients were profiled using high-throughput TCR beta sequencing. Susac syndrome patients met recently defined diagnostic criteria for definite or probable disease. Bulk CD8+ and CD4+ T cells were purified magnetically by negative isolation, whereas CD8+ TEMRA cells were enriched by FACS. Blood was drawn into EDTA tubes, processed within 24 hours, and PBMCs were isolated by density gradient centrifugation. PBMCs destined for TCR sequencing were cryopreserved in liquid nitrogen and later thawed in a 37 °C water bath. The sorted or isolated CD4+, CD8+ and CD8+ TEMRA cells reached a purity of at least 90%. Points on this clonotype: Its target antigen remains unknown. No base qualities exist here, and no much larger clone lies one base off it.

RNA was extracted using the RNeasy kit, and roughly 0.5 to 1 ug of the RNA was reverse transcribed with random hexamers. The immunoSEQ multiplex PCR assay, covering 54 Vbeta and 13 Jbeta segments, was used to amplify TCR beta CDR3 regions. Bias from PCR amplification was corrected by using a synthetic template baseline for primer optimization and for computational correction. The original methods were these. Reads were annotated to V, D and J genes per IMGT and analyzed with immunoSEQ Analyzer, keeping only productive sequences. To calculate clonality, Shannon entropy was normalized by log2 of the number of productive unique sequences and then subtracted from one. Public and private clones were assessed among the 100 most prevalent clones of each patient and control. Clones were defined as Susac-specific when absent from the healthy and MS cohorts, from 1,000 to 1,100 published viral clones and from other ImmuneACCESS disease sequences. TCRdb's own reprocessing of the public reads used fastp at Q25 and MiXCR and kept productive beta chains. Identical CDR3 protein sequences are pooled into one entry, listed with their most common genes and DNA. These V and J calls derive from TCRdb rather than the authors' analysis. Within this sample are hundreds of thousands of distinct CDR3 sequences, with around 93% of them counted one time only. 0.15% to 0.2% of the sample is in the top ten clones.

CDR1 and CDR2, per the germline V gene (reference sequence), are GTSNPN and SVGIG. Trimming removed 1 base from V and 8 bases from J, leaving 8 bases between the germline ends. Reading from cysteine to phenylalanine, the CDR3 counts 11 amino acids. Just CDR3 DNA is preserved here, 33 bases in frame from base 1. The receptor chain draws on TRBV30 and TRBJ1-2; the best D guess is TRBD1, with 5 bases matching. The sample taken for sequencing was CD4+ T cells from PBMCs. The sequence derives from a human donor with Susac syndrome. The CDR3 loop reads CAWSGRDGYTF. Here is the DNA: TGTGCCTGGAGTGGCAGGGACGGCTACACCTTC. Joined to the reference TRBV30 and TRBJ1-2 proteins, this CDR3 gives the full variable domain: SQTIHQWPATLVQPVGSPLSLECTVEGTSNPNLYWYRQAAGRGLQLLFYSVGIGQISSEVPQNLSASRPQDRQFILSSKKLLLSDSGFYLCAWSGRDGYTFGSGTRLTVV.